Presented here are 17 T cell receptor beta chains from one specimen sequenced in a study of human T cells and chemical hapten exposure. TCRdb analysed the RACE reads with MiXCR anew, one entry per CDR3 protein. There are a few hundred thousand distinct CDR3 sequences in the sample; 7.5% to 9% occur only once, and roughly 2.5% lies in the top ten. Time point: pre-sensitization, week 0. Treatment indicated: therapeutic diphenylcyclopropenone sensitization with weekly scalp DPC. Sequenced here: whole blood, sampled in connection with sensitization to the hapten diphenylcyclopropenone (DPC). These receptors were taken from a woman in her thirties or forties with alopecia areata. Some clones in this sample may be carry-over from other donors' samples.

The DNA for the CDR3 is TGCAGTGCTCAGGACTCCCTTAGCGGGACAGAGACCCAGTACTTC. Its translation: CSAQDSLSGTETQYF. The chain couples TRBV20-1 to TRBJ2-5; 8 nucleotides line up with TRBD2. Germline CDR1 reads DFQATT; CDR2 reads SNEGSKA (reference sequence). V was pared by 5 bases and J by 4 bases, with 12 bases of the junction left unmatched. CDR3 length: 15 amino acids.

The V call is TRBV21-1, the J call TRBJ2-4; the listed D gene, TRBD2, was not tested against the DNA. TRBV21-1 is reported as a pseudogene. The CDR3 consists of 19 residues. CDR3 sequence reads: CASSPRLVGRVIAKNIQYF. CDR3 bases: TGTGCCAGCAGTCCCCGACTAGTCGGAAGGGTTATAGCCAAAAACATTCAGTACTTC.

The table lists this clonotype with a few counts. V gene TRBV2 combines with J gene TRBJ2-5, with D possibly matching TRBD1 (5 bases). The CDR3 is 15 amino acids. In germline, CDR1 is SNHLY, CDR2 FYNNEI. V lost 7 bases and J lost 0, with 15 bases in between. As DNA, the CDR3 is TGTGCCAGCACCGGCAAGGGGATTAACCAAGAGACCCAGTACTTC. It encodes CASTGKGINQETQYF.

The DNA of the CDR3 is TGCAGTGCTAAGATTCGGGGGGCAGGCGGGGAGCTGTTTTTT. Its protein product is CSAKIRGAGGELFF. The chain has TRBV20-1 and TRBJ2-2; possibly TRBD2 for D (7 bases). CDR3 length: 14 residues. Germline loops: CDR1 DFQATT, CDR2 SNEGSKA (reference sequence). V lost 4 bases and J lost 7, with 16 bases in between.

This chain connects TRBV18 to TRBJ1-5, with D possibly TRBD1 on 6 matching bases. The V end was cut by 3 bases, the J end by 3 bases, with 12 bases between. The CDR3 extends over 15 amino acids. CDR1 and CDR2 (germline): KGHSH, LQKENI. In DNA, the CDR3 is TGTGCCAGCTCACCCGGACAGCTCAACAATCAGCCCCAGCATTTT. Translated: CASSPGQLNNQPQHF. Full variable domain (outside the CDR3, taken from reference TRBV18 and TRBJ1-5): NAGVMQNPRHLVRRRGQEARLRCSPMKGHSHVYWYRQLPEEGLKFMVYLQKENIIDESGMPKERFSAEFPKEGPSILRIQQVVRGDSAAYFCASSPGQLNNQPQHFGDGTRLSIL.

This clonotype was picked up many times. The rearrangement joins TRBV7-2 to TRBJ2-3; D gene ambiguous. Trimming left V 5 bases short and J 5 bases short, with 11 bases between. The CDR3 spans 13 residues. The germline V gene has CDR1 SGHTA and CDR2 FQGNSA. CDR3 sequence: CASSVNVGDTQYF. The DNA of the CDR3 is TGTGCCAGCAGCGTAAACGTTGGAGATACGCAGTATTTT.

This clonotype was observed a few times. In DNA, the CDR3 is TGTGCCAGCTCACCTAGGGACAGGGGTTCACCCCTCCACTTT. Translating it yields CASSPRDRGSPLHF. This sequence joins TRBV18 and TRBJ1-6; 10 positions match TRBD1. This CDR3 contains 14 residues. The germline V gene encodes CDR1 KGHSH and CDR2 LQKENI. V was clipped by 3 bases and J by 9 bases; unmatched bases: 2.

The V call is TRBV29-1, the J call TRBJ2-5; the D call may be TRBD1 or TRBD2 (5 bases each). The CDR3 spans 12 residues. V was trimmed by 3 bases and J by 4 bases, leaving 9 bases between them. Germline V CDR1 and CDR2: SQVTM, ANQGSEA. The CDR3 DNA reads TGCAGCGTTGATCGGGGCGCAGAGACCCAGTACTTC. Translation: CSVDRGAETQYF.

This clonotype was seen only a few times. This sequence joins TRBV12-3 or TRBV12-4 and TRBJ2-7, with 7 bases identical to TRBD2. V lost 3 bases, J lost 5 bases, and 1 base stayed unmatched. The CDR3 is 12 residues long. The CDR3 is CASSFGGNEQYF. DNA of the CDR3: TGTGCCAGCAGTTTCGGGGGGAACGAGCAGTACTTC.

This chain connects TRBV4-1 to TRBJ2-4, with D unresolved. This CDR3 has 15 residues. Trimming left V 4 bases short and J 3 bases short, with 13 bases between. CDR1 and CDR2 from the germline V gene are MGHRA and YSYEKL. CDR3 residues: CASSPGPGGKNIQYF. CDR3 nucleotide sequence: TGCGCCAGCAGCCCCGGACCAGGCGGCAAAAACATTCAGTACTTC.

This clonotype has just a few counts. This chain connects TRBV29-1 to TRBJ2-7, with 12 bases that match TRBD2. CDR1 SQVTM and CDR2 ANQGSEA come from the germline V gene. The J segment lost 0 bases and the V segment lost 4 bases, leaving 10 bases of the junction unmatched. The CDR3 length is 17 residues. The chain's CDR3 is CSVVGGLAGFSSYEQYF. In DNA, the CDR3 is TGCAGCGTTGTCGGGGGACTAGCGGGTTTCAGCTCCTACGAGCAGTACTTC.

This clonotype has a count of ten or more. V and J are TRBV6-5 and TRBJ2-3, with D possibly being TRBD1 or TRBD2 (7 bases each). The CDR3 runs to 16 residues. Trimming took 0 bases from V and 5 from J, leaving 15 bases between them. CDR1 is MNHEY and CDR2 is SVGAGI in the germline V gene. CDR3 sequence (DNA): TGTGCCAGCAGTTACTCGGGAGGGCAGGGGGTAGATACGCAGTATTTT. This translates into CASSYSGGQGVDTQYF.

This sequence joins TRBV7-8 and TRBJ2-1; TRBD2 might be the D (6 bases). The CDR3 loop spans 15 amino acids. Germline CDR1 SGHVS, CDR2 FQNEAQ. With 2 bases removed from V and 6 bases from J, the gap between germline ends came to 14 bases. The CDR3: CASSLRLVISNEQFF. The CDR3 region has the DNA TGTGCCAGCAGCTTAAGACTAGTGATCAGCAATGAGCAGTTCTTC.

The chain joins TRBV28 to TRBJ2-1, with TRBD2 matching over 12 bases. The germline gives CDR1 MDHEN, CDR2 SYDVKM. The CDR3 length is 18 residues. V trimming: 0 bases; J trimming: 4 bases; junction bases outside the gene matches: 7. CDR3 in DNA: TGTGCCAGCAGTTTATGGGGCTCTGGGACTAGCGGGTACAATGAGCAGTTCTTC. Amino acids: CASSLWGSGTSGYNEQFF.

This chain connects TRBV5-1 to TRBJ2-6; D not certain. Germline V gene sequence: CDR1 SGHRS, CDR2 YFSETQ. Trimming pared 4 bases from V and 0 bases from J, leaving 17 bases between. The CDR3 sequence is 18 residues long. The CDR3 coding sequence is TGCGCCAGCAGCGCCCCCGGACCCGAGAGCTCTGGGGCCAACGTCCTGACTTTC. This sequence encodes CASSAPGPESSGANVLTF.

This clonotype was counted between two and nine times. The rearrangement uses TRBV6-6 and TRBJ1-2; 7 bases fit TRBD1. Trimming cost V 9 bases and J 3 bases; bases outside gene matches: 13. The CDR3 consists of 15 residues. The germline V gene encodes CDR1 MNHNY and CDR2 SVGAGI (reference sequence). The CDR3 region has the DNA TGTGCCAGTATAAGGGACAGCCGATTGGACTATGGCTACACCTTC. This codes for CASIRDSRLDYGYTF.

V gene TRBV2 combines with J gene TRBJ2-1, with 16 bases fitting TRBD2. V trimming: 0 bases; J trimming: 8 bases; junction bases outside the gene matches: 1. Germline V lookup: CDR1 SNHLY, CDR2 FYNNEI. The length of the CDR3 is 16 residues. The CDR3 spells CASSEAGTSGRDEQFF. The CDR3 DNA is TGTGCCAGCAGTGAAGCGGGGACTAGCGGGAGGGATGAGCAGTTCTTC.